The sequence of this T cell receptor (beta chain) was determined in a study of cytomegalovirus exposure and HLA in healthy donors. Across the whole study: HLA-typed donors were the source of about 85 million unique TCRs held in an early data release.

PCR involved 60 Vbeta and 13 Jbeta primers. TCRdb's copy holds only in-frame clones and misses some; the assay was immunoSEQ multiplex PCR. Among some 93,000 clones, approximately 83% were seen once, and the ten largest hold about 4%. This clone was recorded only once. Its antigen is unknown. Study-wide findings and caveats: Later analysis associated a missense DCLRE1C variant with TCR beta V- and J-gene trimming. Further analysis was carried out later, and it showed several of the most significant clusters appearing linked to common viral pathogens. CMV serostatus was the sole immune exposure information available.

The germline CDR1 and CDR2 sequences are MDHEN and SYDVKM. Trimming pared 6 bases from V and 6 bases from J, leaving 11 bases between. The CDR3 contains 12 residues. Material: PBMCs. This chain connects TRBV28 to TRBJ1-1; TRBD1 is a possible D gene (6 bases). The receptor was derived from a man aged 50-59 years in good health and CMV-seronegative. The CDR3 sequence is CASRRTESEAFF. Written as DNA, the CDR3 is TGTGCCAGCAGGAGGACAGAATCTGAAGCTTTCTTT.